Each of the 29 T cell receptor beta chains below was sequenced from the same sample in a study of shared T cell receptors in the human thymus (dated by TCRdb to 2020 to 2023). Receptors were amplified or captured by the immunoSEQ multiplex PCR assay. TCRdb holds this immuneACCESS table with in-frame rearrangements only. Some clones are missing; in checked studies, unresolved V genes explain under half, and the rest has no known cause. Present in this sample are 600,000 or so clones, about 90% of which were seen just once. The ten largest make up roughly 0.0094% of the sample. These data were also reused for a study on human thymus T cells.

Source material: thymocytes. Receptors originate from a boy younger than two with a congenital heart defect. Donor details come from another sample of the same person, matched by shared clones.

The J gene is TRBJ2-3, the V gene TRBV28; 10 nucleotides align to TRBD2. Germline CDR1 MDHEN, CDR2 SYDVKM. This CDR3 is 15 amino acids long. Trimming took 8 bases from V and 0 from J; bases not matched to a gene: 5. The CDR3 nucleotides read TGTGCCAGCGCCCCTAGCGGGGGAAGCACAGATACGCAGTATTTT. Amino acid sequence: CASAPSGGSTDTQYF.

The chain employs TRBV7-4 and TRBJ2-3, with D possibly being TRBD2 (6 bases). CDR3 length: 14 amino acids. Trimming took 4 bases from V and 10 from J, leaving 18 bases between them. Germline V gene data show CDR1 as SGHVT and CDR2 as SQSDAQ. The CDR3 is CASSSTGTPDSQYF. CDR3 bases: TGTGCCAGCAGCTCTACCGGGACTCCCGATTCGCAGTATTTT.

The rearrangement joins TRBV28 to TRBJ2-7, with 12 bases lining up with TRBD2. J gave up 3 bases and V 4 bases, and 4 bases lay outside the gene matches. This CDR3 spans 15 amino acids. CDR1 MDHEN and CDR2 SYDVKM come from the germline V gene. The CDR3 is CASSSLTSGGYEQYF. The DNA for the CDR3 is TGTGCCAGCAGTTCTTTGACTAGCGGGGGCTACGAGCAGTACTTC.

The chain couples TRBV10-1 to TRBJ1-4; 11 bases are a match to TRBD1. V was pared by 4 bases and J by 3 bases, with 7 bases of the junction left unmatched. Germline V gives CDR1 WNHNN, CDR2 SYGVQD (reference sequence). This CDR3 has 17 amino acids. This CDR3 is CASSGGTGGSANEKLFF. The CDR3 DNA reads TGCGCCAGCAGTGGGGGGACAGGGGGGTCAGCTAATGAAAAACTGTTTTTT.

This chain joins TRBV6-1 and TRBJ2-1; 8 bases fit TRBD2. The CDR3 sequence is 18 residues long. The germline CDR1 and CDR2 sequences are MNHNS and SASEGT. The trim removed 3 bases at V and 1 base at J, leaving 11 bases unmatched. CDR3 in amino acids: CASSEGRGSGRSYNEQFF. In nucleotides, the CDR3 is TGTGCCAGCAGTGAGGGTAGAGGGAGCGGGAGATCCTACAATGAGCAGTTCTTC.

This chain uses TRBV27 with TRBJ1-2; 7 bases are a match to TRBD1. The germline V gene encodes CDR1 MNHEY and CDR2 SMNVEV (reference sequence). V lost 5 bases, J lost 1 base, and 4 bases stayed unmatched. CDR3 length: 14 residues. The CDR3 nucleotides are TGTGCCAGCAGTCCTACAGGGGTTAACTATGGCTACACCTTC. Amino acid sequence: CASSPTGVNYGYTF.

This clone was found once. The chain employs TRBV19 and TRBJ2-1, with 8 bases matching TRBD2. Looked up from germline, CDR1 is LNHDA and CDR2 is SQIVND (reference sequence). The CDR3 runs to 16 residues. J lost 1 base, V lost 0 bases, and 2 bases had no gene match. CDR3 region: CASSIEAGGSYNEQFF. CDR3 nucleotide sequence: TGTGCCAGTAGTATAGAGGCGGGAGGATCCTACAATGAGCAGTTCTTC. The full variable domain, completed using reference TRBV19 and TRBJ2-1, is DGGITQSPKYLFRKEGQNVTLSCEQNLNHDAMYWYRQDPGQGLRLIYYSQIVNDFQKGDIAEGYSVSREKKESFPLTVTSAQKNPTAFYLCASSIEAGGSYNEQFFGPGTRLTVL.

The chain couples TRBV15 to TRBJ2-7; D ambiguous. V was shortened by 2 bases and J by 3 bases, with 8 bases between the two germline ends. The CDR3 sequence is 13 residues long. Germline assignment: CDR1 LNHNV and CDR2 YYDKDF (reference sequence). The CDR3 nucleotides are TGTGCCACCAGCAGATCGGAGAGCTACGAGCAGTACTTC. Amino acid sequence: CATSRSESYEQYF.

This clone was detected a few times. This chain uses TRBV25-1 with TRBJ1-1, with 7 bases aligning to TRBD1. Per the germline V gene, CDR1 is MGHDK and CDR2 is SYGVNS. The junction had 9 bases not matched to a gene; V was cut back by 5 bases and J by 3 bases. The CDR3 totals 15 residues. DNA of the CDR3: TGTGCCAGCAGTTCCTCAACAGGGGTAGACACTGAAGCTTTCTTT. Residues: CASSSSTGVDTEAFF.

The chain is built from TRBV7-9 and TRBJ2-1; weak D call: TRBD1 (5 bases). In germline, CDR1 is SEHNR, CDR2 FQNEAQ (reference sequence). V was cut by 8 bases and J by 8 bases, with 19 bases left in between. The CDR3 covers 14 residues. This CDR3 reads CASPPTAPWDEQFF. CDR3 sequence (DNA): TGTGCCAGCCCACCGACAGCCCCTTGGGATGAGCAGTTCTTC.

This sequence joins TRBV10-3 and TRBJ2-7; D perhaps matches TRBD2 (8 bases). CDR1 and CDR2 from the germline V gene are ENHRY and SYGVKD. The length of the CDR3 is 18 residues. Between the trimmed V and J ends, which lost 1 base and 4 bases, there was a span of 23 bases. The CDR3 nucleotides read TGTGCCATCAGTGAGTTCCCCCGGGGGGGACAGATCATATACGAGCAGTACTTC. It is translated as CAISEFPRGGQIIYEQYF.

The chain uses TRBV10-2 and TRBJ2-7; 15 positions agree with TRBD2. The CDR3 sequence is 17 residues long. Per the germline V gene, CDR1 is WSHSY and CDR2 is SAAADI. The V and J ends lost 6 bases and 3 bases, in that order; junction bases with no gene match: 9. For the CDR3, the DNA is TGCGCCAGCAGGTCCGGACTAGCGGGGGGGCATTACTACGAGCAGTACTTC. Translation: CASRSGLAGGHYYEQYF.

There are a few counts of this clone. This sequence joins TRBV28 and TRBJ2-7; 11 bases map to TRBD1. The germline CDR1 and CDR2 sequences are MDHEN and SYDVKM. The CDR3 spans 12 residues. V shed 6 bases and J 6 bases; nucleotides not matched to a gene: 1. CDR3: CASSGTGGEQYF. Here the CDR3 DNA reads TGTGCCAGCAGCGGGACAGGGGGCGAGCAGTACTTC.

The rearrangement links TRBV29-1 to TRBJ1-1, with 9 positions matching TRBD1. CDR3 size: 17 residues. Germline loops: CDR1 SQVTM, CDR2 ANQGSEA. V gave up 0 bases and J gave up 1 base; unmatched junction bases: 9. The CDR3 loop is CSVEDRGPGQGNTEAFF. CDR3 nucleotides: TGCAGCGTTGAAGATAGGGGCCCGGGACAGGGGAACACTGAAGCTTTCTTT.

This clone was detected only once. Other DNA sequences in this specimen translate into the identical CDR3. The rearrangement uses TRBV4-3 and TRBJ1-1; 8 bases map to TRBD1. Trimming at V came to 0 bases and at J to 7 bases, leaving 16 bases not matched to a gene. CDR1 is LGHNA and CDR2 is YSLEER in the germline V gene. The CDR3 contains 18 residues. The CDR3 spells CASSQDRRTGGISNEAFF. The CDR3 DNA reads as TGCGCCAGCAGCCAAGACCGAAGAACAGGGGGAATTAGTAATGAAGCTTTCTTT.

This rearrangement joins TRBV15 to TRBJ2-7; possible D gene TRBD1, 6 bases. From germline, CDR1 is LNHNV and CDR2 YYDKDF (reference sequence). The CDR3 consists of 16 residues. The V end was cut by 1 base, the J end by 4 bases, with 17 bases between. CDR3 DNA: TGTGCCACCAGCAGAGTGGTCTACAGGGTCCGATACGAGCAGTACTTC. Protein sequence: CATSRVVYRVRYEQYF.

The rearrangement uses TRBV25-1 and TRBJ2-7; possible D gene TRBD1, 6 bases. From germline, CDR1 is MGHDK and CDR2 SYGVNS. The CDR3 length is 13 residues. The ends were cut back, 7 bases at V and 4 bases at J, with 14 bases in the middle. Here the CDR3 reads CASTPSTGYEQYF. The CDR3 DNA reads TGTGCCAGCACCCCCTCAACAGGGTACGAGCAGTACTTC.

The gene calls are TRBV6-1 and TRBJ1-5; no reliable D call. V dropped 5 bases and J dropped 2 bases, with 13 bases sitting between them. The CDR3 consists of 15 residues. Per germline, CDR1 MNHNS and CDR2 SASEGT. The CDR3 region is CASSPEVYGNQPQHF. For the CDR3, the DNA is TGTGCCAGCAGTCCCGAGGTCTATGGCAATCAGCCCCAGCATTTT.

The V gene is TRBV28, the J gene TRBJ2-7; D remains unclear. This CDR3 spans 14 amino acids. Trimming shortened V by 2 bases and J by 5 bases, and 13 bases separated the two germline ends. From germline, CDR1 is MDHEN and CDR2 SYDVKM. This CDR3 reads CASSLRSRKDEQYF. The CDR3 DNA is TGTGCCAGCAGTTTACGGTCCAGGAAAGACGAGCAGTACTTC.

This chain links TRBV5-1 with TRBJ2-7; TRBD2 aligns across 9 bases. From germline, CDR1 is SGHRS and CDR2 YFSETQ. CDR3 length: 18 amino acids. V shed 0 bases, J shed 2 bases, and the junction held 12 bases outside the gene matches. DNA of the CDR3: TGCGCCAGCAGCTTGGCCAATTCTCGCAGCGGGAGGACCTACGAGCAGTACTTC. It codes for CASSLANSRSGRTYEQYF.

This sequence joins TRBV2 and TRBJ1-5, with no clear D. CDR1 and CDR2 (germline): SNHLY, FYNNEI. V gave up 3 bases and J gave up 0 bases, with 12 bases separating them. The CDR3 has 16 residues. The CDR3 DNA sequence: TGTGCCAGCAGTGACCGGTTAAAGCATAGCAATCAGCCCCAGCATTTT. Translation: CASSDRLKHSNQPQHF.

The chain has TRBV5-1 and TRBJ2-7; tentatively, D is TRBD1 (6 bases). The V end lost 2 bases, the J end lost 5 bases, and 11 bases lay between the germline ends. In germline, CDR1 is SGHRS, CDR2 YFSETQ. This CDR3 region has 13 residues. CDR3 DNA sequence: TGCGCCAGCAGCTTCCCAGGGGAACACGAGCAGTACTTC. This sequence encodes CASSFPGEHEQYF.

The chain recombines TRBV4-1 with TRBJ1-2; 7 bases map to TRBD1. Germline loops: CDR1 MGHRA, CDR2 YSYEKL. The ends lost 1 base at V and 2 bases at J; junction bases unmatched: 7. CDR3 length: 16 amino acids. This chain's CDR3 is CASSQVLDRANYGYTF. The CDR3 region has the DNA TGCGCCAGCAGCCAAGTTCTCGACAGGGCCAACTATGGCTACACCTTC.

This sequence joins TRBV28 and TRBJ2-7; D possibly corresponds to TRBD1 (5 bases). The CDR3 consists of 18 residues. The ends were cut back, 3 bases at V and 7 bases at J, with 28 bases in the middle. Germline CDR1 is MDHEN and CDR2 is SYDVKM. CDR3 residues: CASSLPEMLTGPFGEQYF. DNA of the CDR3: TGTGCCAGCAGTTTGCCCGAGATGCTAACAGGACCTTTCGGGGAGCAGTACTTC. Looking up the rest from reference TRBV28 and TRBJ2-7 gives the full variable domain: DVKVTQSSRYLVKRTGEKVFLECVQDMDHENMFWYRQDPGLGLRLIYFSYDVKMKEKGDIPEGYSVSREKKERFSLILESASTNQTSMYLCASSLPEMLTGPFGEQYFGPGTRLTVT.

This sequence joins TRBV2 and TRBJ1-2; 7 positions agree with TRBD1. This CDR3 is built from 13 residues. From germline, CDR1 is SNHLY and CDR2 FYNNEI. V dropped 6 bases and J dropped 6; count of bases not matched to a gene: 7. The CDR3 loop is CASRTGEKDGYTF. CDR3 bases: TGTGCCAGCAGAACAGGGGAGAAAGATGGCTACACCTTC.

There are a few counts of this clone. This chain links TRBV6-7 with TRBJ1-1; D perhaps matches TRBD1 (6 bases). TRBV6-7 is recorded as an ORF, its role being uncertain. The ends were cut back, 5 bases at V and 6 bases at J, with 10 bases in the middle. The CDR3 runs to 12 residues. The CDR3: CASSLQGPEAFF. The CDR3 DNA sequence: TGTGCCAGCAGTCTACAGGGACCTGAAGCTTTCTTT.

V usage is TRBV5-1 and J usage is TRBJ2-5; TRBD2 agrees at 12 bases. The V and J ends lost 6 bases and 3 bases, in that order; junction bases with no gene match: 9. The CDR3 contains 16 residues. The V gene's germline CDR1 is SGHRS and CDR2 YFSETQ. CDR3 amino acids: CASTRKASGGEETQYF. The CDR3 bases are TGCGCCAGCACCCGGAAGGCTAGCGGGGGGGAAGAGACCCAGTACTTC.

V and J are TRBV4-1 and TRBJ1-4; perhaps TRBD1 as D (5 bases). The CDR3 has 17 amino acids. The germline V gene has CDR1 MGHRA and CDR2 YSYEKL. Trimming took 3 bases from V and 0 from J, leaving 14 bases between them. CDR3 protein: CASSHYPQGATNEKLFF. DNA for the CDR3: TGCGCCAGCAGCCACTACCCTCAGGGTGCAACTAATGAAAAACTGTTTTTT.

This clone was seen a handful of times. The gene calls are TRBV9 and TRBJ2-7, with 9 nucleotides matching TRBD2. With V trimmed by 0 bases and J by 9 bases, 7 bases remained unmatched. Germline CDR1 reads SGDLS; CDR2 reads YYNGEE. The CDR3 is made up of 14 amino acids. CDR3 in DNA: TGTGCCAGCAGCGTAGCAGGTAGCGGGGGAGGGCAGTACTTC. Translating gives CASSVAGSGGGQYF.